This T cell receptor beta chain emerged from a study of cytomegalovirus exposure and HLA in healthy donors. Researchers ran the PCR with 60 Vbeta and 13 Jbeta primers. This table comes from immunoSEQ multiplex PCR, and its TCRdb copy is limited to in-frame clones, with some not included. The sample contains 150,000 to 180,000 clones, approximately 77% of which appear only once. A remark on this clone: Its target is unknown.

CDR3 length: 14 residues. The junction had 3 bases not matched to a gene; V was cut back by 2 bases and J by 6 bases. Germline V gives CDR1 SEHNR, CDR2 FQNEAQ (reference sequence). The study's findings and limits: Reports showed the classifier diagnosing cytomegalovirus status with high specificity and sensitivity.

V is TRBV7-9 and J is TRBJ2-3; TRBD2 agrees at 9 bases. The source is a man aged 18 to 30 in good health and CMV-seronegative. The material sequenced was PBMCs. The CDR3, as DNA: TGTGCCAGCAGCTTACGGCTAGCGGGGGATACGCAGTATTTT. Amino acids: CASSLRLAGDTQYF.